The 8 T cell receptor beta chains below come from one sample, sequenced in a study of blood T cell repertoires in COVID-19 (dated by TCRdb to 2019 to 2021). Library construction relied on the immunoSEQ multiplex PCR assay. Sourced from immuneACCESS, this table was stored by TCRdb with only in-frame sequences that have V and J called. A share of the clones is absent; for the studies checked, an unresolved V gene accounts for under half, and the remainder has no known explanation. Across this sample there are roughly 60,000 clones, with 87% seen only once. The ten largest make up around 10% of the sample. The sample was peripheral blood. The receptors originated from a human donor with acute or convalescent COVID-19. The donor label of this sample is uncertain.

J is TRBJ2-2 and V is TRBV5-1, with D possibly being TRBD2 (7 bases). The V and J ends lost 1 base and 3 bases respectively, with 13 bases between them. The CDR3 is 16 amino acids. CDR1 and CDR2 from the germline V gene are SGHRS and YFSETQ. CDR3 region: CASSLNGGPDTGELFF. CDR3 nucleotides: TGCGCCAGCAGCTTGAACGGGGGGCCGGACACCGGGGAGCTGTTTTTT.

The chain joins TRBV7-9 to TRBJ1-3, with 7 bases aligning to TRBD1. CDR3 length: 14 amino acids. Germline V gene sequence: CDR1 SEHNR, CDR2 FQNEAQ (reference sequence). Trimming at V came to 6 bases and at J to 2 bases, leaving 4 bases not matched to a gene. The CDR3 DNA reads as TGTGCCAGCAGGACGGGACAGACTGGAAACACCATATATTTT. Protein product: CASRTGQTGNTIYF.

This chain connects TRBV7-6 to TRBJ2-5; 7 bases line up with TRBD2. Germline V gives CDR1 SGHVS, CDR2 FNYEAQ. This CDR3 comprises 15 residues. Germline trimming cut 5 bases from V and 5 bases from J; bases unmatched to any gene: 11. The CDR3 DNA reads TGTGCCAGCAGCGTTTCTCGCGGGAGCGGGGAGACCCAGTACTTC. Its translation: CASSVSRGSGETQYF.

The rearrangement joins TRBV28 to TRBJ1-2; 7 nucleotides agree with TRBD1. The V and J ends lost 4 bases and 8 bases, in that order; junction bases with no gene match: 16. Germline V gene lookup returns CDR1 MDHEN and CDR2 SYDVKM. The CDR3 runs 16 residues. In nucleotides, the CDR3 is TGTGCCAGCAGTTCTTACCGGGACAGCGGCGTAAACGGCTACACCTTC. Its translation is CASSSYRDSGVNGYTF.

The chain is built from TRBV7-2 and TRBJ2-3, with 9 nucleotides matching TRBD1. V was pared by 5 bases and J by 4 bases, with 1 base of the junction left unmatched. The CDR3 covers 13 residues. Germline V gene sequence: CDR1 SGHTA, CDR2 FQGNSA. CDR3 amino acids: CASSGTGSDTQYF. The CDR3 bases are TGTGCCAGCAGCGGGACAGGGTCAGATACGCAGTATTTT.

The rearrangement joins TRBV5-1 to TRBJ2-7; D perhaps matches TRBD1 (5 bases). This CDR3 is 15 amino acids long. Trimming left V 5 bases short and J 2 bases short, with 17 bases between. Per the germline V gene, CDR1 is SGHRS and CDR2 is YFSETQ. For the CDR3, the DNA is TGCGCCAGCAGTAGTGTGGGCAGGGTAACCTACGAGCAGTACTTC. Its protein is CASSSVGRVTYEQYF.

This chain connects TRBV15 to TRBJ1-6; 7 bases fit TRBD1. The CDR3 has 16 amino acids. In germline, CDR1 is LNHNV, CDR2 YYDKDF (reference sequence). J gave up 4 bases and V 0 bases, and 3 bases lay outside the gene matches. DNA of the CDR3: TGTGCCACCAGCAGAGATAAGGGACAGTATAATTCACCCCTCCACTTT. This gives the protein CATSRDKGQYNSPLHF.

This clone was recorded a few times. The V and J genes are TRBV5-4 and TRBJ2-7; D gene unclear. The germline gives CDR1 SGHNT, CDR2 YYREEE (reference sequence). The CDR3 runs to 15 residues. V shed 0 bases and J shed 3 bases, with 13 bases lying between them. The CDR3 protein is CASSLGFEARYEQYF. For the CDR3, the DNA is TGTGCCAGCAGCTTGGGATTCGAGGCTCGCTACGAGCAGTACTTC.